These T cell receptor beta chains were read from a single sample in a study of cytomegalovirus exposure and HLA in healthy donors. The repertoire was sequenced with immunoSEQ multiplex PCR; TCRdb's copy has only in-frame clones and lacks some. The data contain approximately 150,000 clones, approximately 80% of them singletons. Sequencing was carried out using PBMCs. The receptors here all came from a woman in her forties in good health and CMV-seropositive. Both conserved end residues are part of each CDR3. The D gene is left open where the match is weak. Rows give clone size only sometimes, using once, few, many, or a class for an expanded clone.

v_gene	d_gene	abundance	j_gene	CDR3nt	CDR3aa
TRBV11-2	TRBD2	.	TRBJ2-1	TGTGCCAGCAGCTTCTTTAGCGGGGGGCCTCGCAATGAGCAGTTCTTC	CASSFFSGGPRNEQFF
TRBV5-1	TRBD1	.	TRBJ2-7	TGCGCCAGCAGCTCTACCGGGACAGGAAACTACGAGCAGTACTTC	CASSSTGTGNYEQYF
TRBV4-1	TRBD1	few	TRBJ1-2	TGCGCCAGCAGCCGAGACCGGACAGGCAACTATGGCTACACCTTC	CASSRDRTGNYGYTF
TRBV29-1	TRBD2	few	TRBJ2-1	TGCAGCGTCTCAGGGGGACTAGCGGGAAAAGGGCAGTTCTTC	CSVSGGLAGKGQFF
TRBV30	.	.	TRBJ1-1	TGTGCCTGGAGTGGGGGGGGGACTGAAGCTTTCTTT	CAWSGGGTEAFF
TRBV11-2	TRBD1	.	TRBJ1-1	TGTGCCAGCAGCGGTCGACAGGGGGCCTATCCTGAAGCTTTCTTT	CASSGRQGAYPEAFF
TRBV19	.	.	TRBJ1-4	TGTGCCAGTAGTATGGGCACCTATGCAACTAATGAAAAACTGTTTTTT	CASSMGTYATNEKLFF
TRBV5-1	TRBD2	.	TRBJ2-3	TGCGCCAGCAGCTTGGCCACTAGCGGCGCTAGCACAGATACGCAGTATTTT	CASSLATSGASTDTQYF
TRBV6-5	TRBD1	few	TRBJ1-6	TGTGCCAGCAGCCGGGGACAGAGTAATTCACCCCTCCACTTT	CASSRGQSNSPLHF
TRBV6-6	.	few	TRBJ2-1	TGTGCCAGCAGCCCTCCGTTGGAGAGGGAGCAGTTCTTC	CASSPPLEREQFF
TRBV6-1	.	.	TRBJ1-2	TGTGCCAGCAGTGAAGTCGGGGGTAGCTTCTATGGCTACACCTTC	CASSEVGGSFYGYTF